This TCR beta chain is from a study of vaccination effects on CD4 cells after COVID-19. This CDR3 spans 13 amino acids. The junction had 3 bases not matched to a gene; V was cut back by 2 bases and J by 6 bases. Germline V lookup: CDR1 MNHEY, CDR2 SVGAGI. Only a few counts were recorded for this clone. Its target is unknown. Profiled with immunoSEQ multiplex PCR; TCRdb holds only in-frame clones, not every one. The repertoire holds roughly 59,000 clones, with roughly 80% as singletons. Before sequencing, viral peptide pools were used by the ViraFEST assay to expand antigen-specific CD4+ T cells. Scientists isolated CD4+ T cells after an approximately 10-day culture period ended. The participants, recipients of two vaccine doses, got either BNT162b2 or mRNA-1273.

This TCR was recovered from a human donor who received a COVID-19 vaccine. J is TRBJ1-2 and V is TRBV6-5, with 7 positions matching TRBD1. Sample: CD4+ T cells from PBMCs cultured with HCoV-OC43 spike peptides, taken after COVID-19 vaccination. Noted subset: HCoV-OC43 spike overlapping peptide pool stimulation. The CDR3 spells CASSYNRGNGYTF. CDR3 DNA sequence: TGTGCCAGCAGTTACAACAGGGGAAATGGCTACACCTTC.